The clone carrying this T cell receptor beta chain was found many times. As yet, its antigen is unknown. The definition of stable Graves' hyperthyroidism was no ophthalmopathy progression within 18 months. Diagnosis relied on clinical symptoms, serum thyroxine and TRAb, thyroid ultrasound and orbital computed tomography. The sample comes from a study of T cells in Graves' hyperthyroidism and ophthalmopathy. Study as a whole: Initial diagnosis, before any treatment, was when peripheral blood was collected.

General study findings and limits: Onset of ophthalmopathy came a median 6.5 months after the model predicted it.

RNA transcripts provided the source from which TCR beta CDR3 regions were amplified. The TCR CDR3 was amplified in a first-round RT-PCR using the HTBI primer set. TCRdb passed the multiplex PCR reads through MiXCR, listing each CDR3 protein once. Among 350,000 to 450,000 distinct CDR3 sequences, over 11% were seen once, and the ten largest hold approximately 11%. Trimming shortened V by 2 bases and J by 7 bases, and 8 bases separated the two germline ends. Germline V gene sequence: CDR1 DFQATT, CDR2 SNEGSKA (reference sequence). This CDR3 contains 12 residues. The V gene is TRBV20-1, the J gene TRBJ1-4; D is perhaps TRBD1 (6 bases). What was sequenced was blood. This TCR was recovered from a woman aged 60-75 years with Graves' hyperthyroidism. The CDR3 region is CSARIGGEKLFF. For the CDR3, the DNA is TGCAGTGCTAGAATAGGGGGTGAAAAACTGTTTTTT.